The 12 T cell receptor beta chains presented below share a single source sample, sequenced in a study of CD8+CD57+ T cells in acquired aplastic anemia. The template used for profiling TCR beta VDJ and CDR3 was genomic DNA. TCRdb used MiXCR to reprocess the reads, holding one entry per CDR3 protein. The sample has roughly 300,000 distinct CDR3 sequences, 55% to 65% seen once. Sequenced input: sorted CD4+, CD8+, or CD8+CD57+ T cells (not recorded which) from PBMCs. The receptors shown here come from a human donor with severe aplastic anemia or a healthy control (not recorded which).

There are many counts of this clonotype. The chain couples TRBV6-5 to TRBJ2-7; the match to TRBD2 covers 7 bases. The CDR3 totals 13 residues. The V gene end was trimmed by 0 bases and the J gene end by 4 bases; junction bases not matched to a gene: 0. CDR1 MNHEY and CDR2 SVGAGI come from the germline V gene. CDR3 bases: TGTGCCAGCAGTTACTCGCGGGGGTACGAGCAGTACTTC. This sequence encodes CASSYSRGYEQYF.

This clonotype came up many times. CDR3 sequence: CSASYPMGAGTEAFF. CDR3 DNA: TGCAGTGCTAGCTACCCCATGGGGGCGGGCACTGAAGCTTTCTTT. The V call is TRBV20-1, the J call TRBJ1-1; weak D call: TRBD1 (6 bases). From germline, CDR1 is DFQATT and CDR2 SNEGSKA (reference sequence). V shed 3 bases and J shed 4 bases, with 18 bases lying between them. The CDR3 runs 15 residues.

This clonotype was observed many times. The chain has TRBV24-1 and TRBJ2-1; D not resolved. The CDR3 loop spans 14 amino acids. Looked up from germline, CDR1 is KGHDR and CDR2 is SFDVKD. Trimming took off 3 bases at V and 5 bases at J, with 10 bases between the two ends. The CDR3 sequence is CATSDVMINNEQFF. CDR3 DNA: TGTGCCACCAGTGATGTAATGATAAACAATGAGCAGTTCTTC.

The CDR3 here is CASSSIEEGANVLTF. The CDR3 nucleotides are TGTGCCAGCAGTTCGATAGAGGAGGGGGCCAACGTCCTGACTTTC. The chain joins TRBV12-3 or TRBV12-4 to TRBJ2-6; D uncertain. This CDR3 is built from 15 residues. Between the trimmed V and J ends, which lost 4 bases and 4 bases, there was a span of 11 bases.

This chain uses TRBV29-1 with TRBJ1-2, with D maybe TRBD1 (5 bases). CDR1 is SQVTM, CDR2 ANQGSEA, per germline. Trimming pared 4 bases from V and 3 bases from J, leaving 18 bases between. There are 15 residues in the CDR3. The CDR3 nucleotides read TGCAGCGTTGGGACCGGACCAGTAGGGGACTATGGCTACACCTTC. Its protein product is CSVGTGPVGDYGYTF.

The J gene is TRBJ2-3, the V gene TRBV15; TRBD2 agrees at 7 bases. The CDR3 is 15 amino acids. Germline-derived CDR1 and CDR2 are LNHNV and YYDKDF (reference sequence). Germline trimming cut 3 bases from V and 4 bases from J; bases unmatched to any gene: 7. The CDR3 sequence: CATSSETSSPDTQYF. The DNA of the CDR3 is TGTGCCACCAGCAGCGAGACTAGCAGCCCAGATACGCAGTATTTT.

The J gene is TRBJ1-2, the V gene TRBV19; maybe TRBD1 (6 bases). The CDR3 is made up of 14 amino acids. V was shortened by 5 bases and J by 4 bases, with 14 bases between the two germline ends. The germline V gene encodes CDR1 LNHDA and CDR2 SQIVND (reference sequence). The CDR3 sequence is CASSLRTETYGYTF. CDR3 bases: TGTGCCAGTAGTCTCCGGACAGAGACCTATGGCTACACCTTC. Drawing the rest from reference TRBV19 and TRBJ1-2, the complete variable domain is DGGITQSPKYLFRKEGQNVTLSCEQNLNHDAMYWYRQDPGQGLRLIYYSQIVNDFQKGDIAEGYSVSREKKESFPLTVTSAQKNPTAFYLCASSLRTETYGYTFGSGTRLTVV.

This clonotype has at least ten counts. The chain has TRBV2 and TRBJ1-6, with a possible D match to TRBD1 (5 bases). Trimming took off 5 bases at V and 6 bases at J, with 14 bases between the two ends. From germline, CDR1 is SNHLY and CDR2 FYNNEI. The CDR3 totals 15 residues. CDR3 region: CASSPEWGSNSPLHF. CDR3 DNA: TGTGCCAGCAGTCCAGAGTGGGGGAGTAATTCACCCCTCCACTTT.

In the case of this clonotype: Without the conserved terminal phenylalanine or tryptophan, this CDR3 likely stems from a read error. This chain uses TRBV20-1 with TRBJ2-3, with a tentative D call TRBD1 (5 bases). Germline-derived CDR1 and CDR2 are DFQATT and SNEGSKA (reference sequence). This CDR3 region has 17 residues. Trimming took 0 bases from V and 2 from J, leaving 18 bases between them. DNA for the CDR3: TGCAGTGCTAGAGAGGAAGGGGCAGGGATGGACACAGATACGCAGTATTCT. Its protein is CSAREEGAGMDTDTQYS.

This chain links TRBV7-2 with TRBJ2-7; a possible D gene is TRBD2 (5 bases). The CDR3 loop spans 16 amino acids. The germline V gene has CDR1 SGHTA and CDR2 FQGNSA. V lost 5 bases, J lost 2 bases, and 19 bases lay in between. In nucleotides, the CDR3 is TGTGCCAGCAGCCCGTTCCCAAGCGGAAGCACCTACGAGCAGTACTTC. The encoded protein is CASSPFPSGSTYEQYF. The whole variable domain, filled in from reference TRBV7-2 and TRBJ2-7, reads GAGVSQSPSNKVTEKGKDVELRCDPISGHTALYWYRQSLGQGLEFLIYFQGNSAPDKSGLPSDRFSAERTGGSVSTLTIQRTQQEDSAVYLCASSPFPSGSTYEQYFGPGTRLTVT.

This clonotype showed up many times. This chain links TRBV20-1 with TRBJ1-5; D uncertain. This CDR3 is 12 amino acids long. Trimming stripped 6 bases from V and 5 bases from J, with 11 bases between. CDR1 is DFQATT and CDR2 is SNEGSKA in the germline V gene (reference sequence). The DNA of the CDR3 is TGCAGTGCCCGGGATAACGATCAGCCCCAGCATTTT. It codes for CSARDNDQPQHF.

The chain couples TRBV30 to TRBJ2-5; D is ambiguous. The V gene's germline CDR1 is GTSNPN and CDR2 SVGIG (reference sequence). The CDR3 has 11 amino acids. The V end lost 0 bases, the J end lost 5 bases, and 4 bases lay between the germline ends. This CDR3 is CAWSVEETQYF. CDR3 nucleotides: TGTGCCTGGAGTGTGGAGGAGACCCAGTACTTC.